The 7 T cell receptor beta chains below were found in one sample sequenced in a study of tumor-infiltrating lymphocytes in primary liver carcinoma. Synthesis of TCR beta cDNA was carried out from 450 to 650 ng total RNA with a constant-region primer. Library construction for TCR beta comprised three nested multiplex PCR rounds performed with slightly modified ARM-PCR. TRBV1-TRBV30 forward and Cbeta reverse primers drove the first two approximately 11-cycle rounds. TCRdb analysed the multiplex PCR reads with MiXCR anew, one entry per CDR3 protein. The sample consists of about 120,000 distinct CDR3 sequences, around 65% of them appearing once. Between roughly 17 and 30 mg of unsorted bulk tissue served as the source from which RNA and DNA were co-extracted. Sequencing was carried out using tumor-adjacent normal liver tissue. The origin of the receptors is a woman in her fifties or sixties with primary liver carcinoma and hepatitis B virus infection.

In regard to this clonotype: Just one base apart from a much larger clone, this may be a read error. This chain joins TRBV5-1 and TRBJ2-1; 8 bases fit TRBD2. The germline V gene has CDR1 SGHRS and CDR2 YFSETQ. Germline trimming cut 2 bases from V and 10 bases from J; bases unmatched to any gene: 8. CDR3 length: 14 amino acids. The CDR3 nucleotides are TGCGCCAGCAGCTTAGCGACTAGCGTATGGGAGCAGTTCTTC. Its translation is CASSLATSVWEQFF.

This clonotype was found a few times. With a much larger clone just one base away, this may be a read error. The rearrangement links TRBV4-1 to TRBJ2-7; 7 nucleotides line up with TRBD2. The length of the CDR3 is 14 residues. The V and J ends lost 6 bases and 3 bases, in that order; junction bases with no gene match: 8. The germline gives CDR1 MGHRA, CDR2 YSYEKL. The CDR3 spells CASRPNSGNYEQYF. Here the CDR3 DNA reads TGCGCCAGCAGGCCAAACAGCGGGAACTACGAGCAGTACTTC.

Comment on this clonotype: A junction boundary mismatches the germline segment, possibly from a read error. V gene TRBV11-2 combines with J gene TRBJ1-4; 8 bases line up with TRBD1. Germline V gene data show CDR1 as SGHAT and CDR2 as FQNNGV. This CDR3 has 15 residues. The CDR3 is CGSSLEGTGGWKLFF. The CDR3 coding sequence is TGTGGCAGCAGTTTAGAGGGGACAGGTGGCTGGAAACTGTTTTTT.

The rearrangement uses TRBV19 and TRBJ2-3, with D tentatively TRBD2 (6 bases). Germline loops: CDR1 LNHDA, CDR2 SQIVND (reference sequence). V lost 8 bases, J lost 6 bases, and 21 bases lay in between. The CDR3 totals 15 residues. CDR3 amino acids: CASELGLHRGDTQYF. The DNA of the CDR3 is TGTGCCAGTGAGCTGGGACTCCACCGCGGGGATACGCAGTATTTT. The full variable domain, in which reference TRBV19 and TRBJ2-3 provide the parts outside the CDR3, is DGGITQSPKYLFRKEGQNVTLSCEQNLNHDAMYWYRQDPGQGLRLIYYSQIVNDFQKGDIAEGYSVSREKKESFPLTVTSAQKNPTAFYLCASELGLHRGDTQYFGPGTRLTVL.

Points on this clonotype: An end of the junction differs from the germline gene, which may be a read error. This rearrangement joins TRBV30 to TRBJ2-3, with D unresolved. Germline loops: CDR1 GTSNPN, CDR2 SVGIG (reference sequence). This CDR3 contains 13 residues. Here the CDR3 reads CAWCVSRADTQYF. DNA for the CDR3: TGTGCCTGGTGTGTCTCGCGTGCAGATACGCAGTATTTT.

The chain links TRBV7-9 to TRBJ2-5; D call uncertain. The V gene's germline CDR1 is SEHNR and CDR2 FQNEAQ (reference sequence). With 1 base removed from V and 5 bases from J, the gap between germline ends came to 14 bases. The CDR3 extends over 15 amino acids. The CDR3 is CASSLEDRRWETQYF. CDR3 sequence (DNA): TGTGCCAGCAGCTTAGAAGACCGGCGGTGGGAGACCCAGTACTTC.

A word on this clonotype: The junction departs from the called germline gene at one end, perhaps through a read error. This chain uses TRBV12-3 or TRBV12-4 with TRBJ2-1; 8 positions agree with TRBD2. There are 13 residues in the CDR3. CDR3 sequence reads: CAGTEVAGHDQFF. In DNA, the CDR3 is TGTGCCGGCACCGAAGTAGCGGGACATGATCAGTTCTTC.